This is a list of T cell receptor beta chains from one sample in a study of CD8 T cells in ankylosing spondylitis. TCRdb analysed the 5' RACE reads with MiXCR anew, one entry per CDR3 protein. In the table there are more than 600,000 distinct CDR3 sequences, about 20% of which are singletons. Material: blood, either unsorted or a sorted T cell fraction (not recorded which). These receptors all stem from a male donor with ankylosing spondylitis. CDR3s include the opening cysteine and the closing phenylalanine or tryptophan. The D gene is left open where the match is weak. Where a row states a size, it is once, few, many or the class of an expanded clone; other rows omit it.

>TRBJ2-7|TRBV5-1|TRBD1|few
CASSPTGGETYEQYF
TGCGCCAGCAGCCCTACAGGGGGAGAAACCTACGAGCAGTACTTC
>TRBJ2-1|TRBV19|TRBD1|-
CASSELAGGGEQFF
TGTGCCAGTAGTGAATTAGCAGGGGGCGGTGAGCAGTTCTTC
>TRBJ2-7|TRBV6-1|TRBD1|-
CASSGPGQGTPYEQYF
TGTGCCAGCAGTGGACCGGGACAGGGGACCCCCTACGAGCAGTACTTC
>TRBJ2-6|TRBV15|-|few
CATSRDSGANVLTF
TGTGCCACCAGCAGAGATTCTGGGGCCAACGTCCTGACTTTC
>TRBJ2-1|TRBV19|TRBD1|-
CASSKRQGANEQFF
TGTGCCAGTAGTAAAAGACAGGGGGCCAATGAGCAGTTCTTC
>TRBJ2-7|TRBV7-6|TRBD2|few
CASSLEGSGEGGYEQYF
TGTGCCAGCAGCTTAGAGGGTAGCGGGGAGGGAGGCTACGAGCAGTACTTC
>TRBJ2-1|TRBV5-4|-|-
CASSLNVDEQFF
TGTGCCAGCAGCCTGAACGTGGATGAGCAGTTCTTC
>TRBJ2-2|TRBV7-2|TRBD2|many
CASSIGTSGSTGELFF
TGTGCCAGCAGCATCGGGACTAGCGGGAGCACCGGGGAGCTGTTTTTT
>TRBJ2-4|TRBV20-1|TRBD1|-
CSARDRAGGTKNIQYF
TGCAGTGCTAGAGACCGGGCAGGGGGAACCAAAAACATTCAGTACTTC
>TRBJ1-2|TRBV7-2|-|-
CASSRGSYGYTF
TGTGCCAGCAGCCGGGGGAGCTATGGCTACACCTTC
>TRBJ2-6|TRBV10-3|-|-
CAIQNPTFSGANVLTF
TGTGCCATCCAGAACCCGACATTCTCTGGGGCCAACGTCCTGACTTTC
>TRBJ1-1|TRBV20-1|-|few
CSAILNKNTEAFF
TGCAGTGCTATTCTAAATAAGAACACTGAAGCTTTCTTT
>TRBJ1-1|TRBV12-3/TRBV12-4|-|few
CASSPLTENTEAFF
TGTGCCAGCAGTCCACTGACAGAAAACACTGAAGCTTTCTTT
>TRBJ2-1|TRBV28|TRBD1|once
CASTTGPAYLSYNEQFF
TGTGCCAGCACGACAGGGCCGGCCTACCTTTCCTACAATGAGCAGTTCTTC
>TRBJ2-7|TRBV3-1|-|-
CASSQLQSYEQYF
TGTGCCAGCAGCCAATTACAGTCCTACGAGCAGTACTTC
>TRBJ2-2|TRBV29-1|-|few
CSVRQENTGELFF
TGCAGCGTTAGACAGGAGAACACCGGGGAGCTGTTTTTT
>TRBJ2-4|TRBV30|-|many
CAWSTGGNIQYF
TGTGCCTGGAGTACTGGGGGGAACATTCAGTACTTC
>TRBJ2-7|TRBV10-3|-|-
CATYGTPTYEQYF
TGTGCCACCTACGGGACGCCTACCTACGAGCAGTACTTC
>TRBJ2-7|TRBV5-5|-|-
CASSPSHEQYF
TGTGCCAGCAGCCCGAGTCACGAGCAGTACTTC
>TRBJ2-7|TRBV6-1|TRBD1|-
CASRGQGRTYEQYF
TGTGCCAGCAGGGGACAGGGGCGAACCTACGAGCAGTACTTC
>TRBJ2-2|TRBV6-1|TRBD2|few
CASSALAGAVPGELFF
TGTGCCAGCAGTGCACTAGCGGGAGCGGTCCCCGGGGAGCTGTTTTTT
>TRBJ1-1|TRBV6-1|-|few
CASHTGYRNTEAFF
TGTGCCAGCCACACCGGGTACAGGAACACTGAAGCTTTCTTT
>TRBJ1-4|TRBV4-1|-|few
CASSQIKWGLTNEKLFF
TGCGCCAGCAGCCAAATAAAATGGGGTTTGACTAATGAAAAACTGTTTTTT
>TRBJ1-2|TRBV11-2|-|-
CASSLGWAQGRGYGYTF
TGTGCCAGCAGCTTAGGGTGGGCCCAGGGCAGGGGCTATGGCTACACCTTC
>TRBJ2-7|TRBV6-2/TRBV6-3|-|-
CASKAVAYEQYF
TGTGCCAGCAAGGCGGTGGCCTACGAGCAGTACTTC
>TRBJ2-1|TRBV6-1|-|few
CASRDNWSSYNEQFF
TGTGCCAGCAGAGACAACTGGAGCTCCTACAATGAGCAGTTCTTC
>TRBJ1-5|TRBV6-2/TRBV6-3|-|few
CASSYFNTLNQPQHF
TGTGCCAGCAGTTACTTCAACACACTGAATCAGCCCCAGCATTTT
>TRBJ2-1|TRBV3-1|TRBD2|-
CASSQAGLAGDNEQFF
TGTGCCAGCAGCCAAGCGGGACTAGCGGGGGACAATGAGCAGTTCTTC
>TRBJ2-3|TRBV7-3|-|-
CASSQSGSGAFTDTQYF
TGTGCCAGCAGCCAGTCGGGGTCCGGGGCTTTCACAGATACGCAGTATTTT